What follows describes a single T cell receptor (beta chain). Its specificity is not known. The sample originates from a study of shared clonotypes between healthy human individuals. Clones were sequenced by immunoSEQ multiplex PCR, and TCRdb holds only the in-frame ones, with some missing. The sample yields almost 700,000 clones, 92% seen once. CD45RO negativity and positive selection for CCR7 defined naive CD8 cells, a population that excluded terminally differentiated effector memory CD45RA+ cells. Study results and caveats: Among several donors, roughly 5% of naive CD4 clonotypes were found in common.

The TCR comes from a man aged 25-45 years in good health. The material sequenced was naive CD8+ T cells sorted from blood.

DNA for the CDR3: TGCGCCAGCAGCCAAGACTTCCTGAATGAGCAGTTCTTC. This codes for CASSQDFLNEQFF. The chain combines TRBV4-1 with TRBJ2-1; D call uncertain. The V gene's germline CDR1 is MGHRA and CDR2 YSYEKL. The CDR3 runs to 13 residues. V was shortened by 0 bases and J by 7 bases, with 7 bases between the two germline ends.